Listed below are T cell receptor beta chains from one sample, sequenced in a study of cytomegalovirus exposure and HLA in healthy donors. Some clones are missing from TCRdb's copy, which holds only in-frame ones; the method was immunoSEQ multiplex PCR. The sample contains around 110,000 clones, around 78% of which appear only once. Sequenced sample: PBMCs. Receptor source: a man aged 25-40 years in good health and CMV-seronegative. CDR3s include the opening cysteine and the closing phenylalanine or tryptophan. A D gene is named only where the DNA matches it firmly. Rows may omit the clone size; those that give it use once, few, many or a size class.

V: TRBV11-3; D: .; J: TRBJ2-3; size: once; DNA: TGTGCCAGCAGCTCCCCAGCGGACGGGGCAGATACGCAGTATTTT; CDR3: CASSSPADGADTQYF
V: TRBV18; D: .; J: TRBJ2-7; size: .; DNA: TGTGCCAGCTCACCCGGGGATTATTCCTACGAGCAGTACTTC; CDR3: CASSPGDYSYEQYF
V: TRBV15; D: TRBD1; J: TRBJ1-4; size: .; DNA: TGTGCCACCAGCCTTGACAGGGAAGAAAAACTGGTTTTT; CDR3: CATSLDREEKLVF
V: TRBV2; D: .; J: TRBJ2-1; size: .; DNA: TGTGCCAGCAGTGAAGCCCTACGGGACACCTACAATGAGCAGTTCTTC; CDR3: CASSEALRDTYNEQFF
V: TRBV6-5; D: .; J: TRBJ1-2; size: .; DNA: TGTGCCAGCAGTTACTCTTCGGCAGGGGTTAACTATGGCTACACCTTC; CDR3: CASSYSSAGVNYGYTF
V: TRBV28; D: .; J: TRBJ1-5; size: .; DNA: TGTGCCAGCAGTTTACCCTATGGGGGGGGCGCGAGGGAGCCCCAGCATTTT; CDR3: CASSLPYGGGAREPQHF
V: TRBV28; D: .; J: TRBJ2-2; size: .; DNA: TGTGCCAGCAGTTTAAATGCCGCGGCGGGCGGGGCCGCGGGACCCGGGGAGCTGTTTTTT; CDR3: CASSLNAAAGGAAGPGELFF
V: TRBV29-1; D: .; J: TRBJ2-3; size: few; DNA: TGCAGCGTTGAAAAGCAGGGAACAGACACGCAGTATTTT; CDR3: CSVEKQGTDTQYF
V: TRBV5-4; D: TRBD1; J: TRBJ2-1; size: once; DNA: TGTGCCAGCAGCTTGTCCGGGACAGACAATGAGCAGTTCTTC; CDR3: CASSLSGTDNEQFF
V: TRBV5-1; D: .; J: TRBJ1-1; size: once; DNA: TGCGCCAGCAGCCCCCAGGGCCTACTAACTATGAACACTGAAGCTTTCTTT; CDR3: CASSPQGLLTMNTEAFF